The 5 T cell receptor beta chains reported below all come from one sample, sequenced in a study of blood T cell repertoires in COVID-19. Assay: immunoSEQ multiplex PCR; the TCRdb copy retains only in-frame clones and omits some. The sample includes about 69,000 clones, roughly 90% seen only once; the top ten take 5% to 6.5%. The sequencing sample was made of peripheral blood. These TCRs come from a man aged 45 to 65 with acute or convalescent COVID-19.

CDR3 protein: CASSLGRLTGRTLNTEAFF. CDR3 bases: TGTGCCAGCAGCTTAGGGAGGCTGACAGGGAGAACCTTGAACACTGAAGCTTTCTTT. The J gene is TRBJ1-1, the V gene TRBV11-2, with TRBD1 matching 7 bases. J was trimmed by 0 bases and V by 1 base; bases with no gene match: 14. The CDR3 covers 19 residues. The germline CDR1 and CDR2 sequences are SGHAT and FQNNGV. The full variable domain, with the rest looked up from reference TRBV11-2 and TRBJ1-1, is EAGVAQSPRYKIIEKRQSVAFWCNPISGHATLYWYQQILGQGPKLLIQFQNNGVVDDSQLPKDRFSAERLKGVDSTLKIQPAKLEDSAVYLCASSLGRLTGRTLNTEAFFGQGTRLTVV.

The V and J genes are TRBV27 and TRBJ2-3; 10 nucleotides align to TRBD2. V shed 6 bases, J shed 1 base, and the junction held 7 bases outside the gene matches. Looked up from germline, CDR1 is MNHEY and CDR2 is SMNVEV (reference sequence). The CDR3 is 16 residues long. The DNA of the CDR3 is TGTGCCAGCAGAATACTTCTAGCGGGAGGCACAGATACGCAGTATTTT. This gives the protein CASRILLAGGTDTQYF.

The V call is TRBV27, the J call TRBJ2-7; 11 nucleotides line up with TRBD2. This CDR3 comprises 17 residues. Germline V gene data show CDR1 as MNHEY and CDR2 as SMNVEV (reference sequence). Germline trimming cut 0 bases from V and 2 bases from J; bases unmatched to any gene: 6. CDR3 amino acids: CASSLSRGLAGPYEQYF. The DNA for the CDR3 is TGTGCCAGCAGTTTATCCCGCGGACTAGCGGGTCCCTACGAGCAGTACTTC.

This sequence joins TRBV6-1 and TRBJ1-1; D might be TRBD1 (5 bases). Trimming stripped 3 bases from V and 4 bases from J, with 15 bases between. The CDR3 loop spans 15 amino acids. Germline V gene lookup returns CDR1 MNHNS and CDR2 SASEGT. CDR3: CASSDETREGTEAFF. CDR3 in DNA: TGTGCCAGCAGTGATGAAACCAGGGAGGGCACTGAAGCTTTCTTT.

The chain joins TRBV3-1 (or the pseudogene TRBV3-2) to TRBJ2-7, with D hard to call. Deletions cut 0 bases from V and 0 bases from J, with 12 bases between. This CDR3 spans 16 amino acids. Germline assignment: CDR1 LGHDT and CDR2 YNNKEL (reference sequence). The CDR3 sequence: CASSQDLTYSSYEQYF. The CDR3 bases are TGTGCCAGCAGCCAAGATTTGACTTATAGCTCCTACGAGCAGTACTTC.